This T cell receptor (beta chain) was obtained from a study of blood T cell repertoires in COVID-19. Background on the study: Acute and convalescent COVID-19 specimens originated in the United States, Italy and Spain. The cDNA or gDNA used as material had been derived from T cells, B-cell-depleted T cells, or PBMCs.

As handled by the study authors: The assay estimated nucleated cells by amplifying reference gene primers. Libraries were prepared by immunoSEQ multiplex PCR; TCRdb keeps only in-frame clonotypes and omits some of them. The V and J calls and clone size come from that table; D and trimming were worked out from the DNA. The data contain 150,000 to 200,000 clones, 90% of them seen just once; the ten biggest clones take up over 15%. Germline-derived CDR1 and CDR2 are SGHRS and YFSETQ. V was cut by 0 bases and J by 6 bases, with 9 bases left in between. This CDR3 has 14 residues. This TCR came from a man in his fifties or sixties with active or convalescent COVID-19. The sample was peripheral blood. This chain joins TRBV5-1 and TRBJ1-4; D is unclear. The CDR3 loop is CASSLGAGDEKLFF. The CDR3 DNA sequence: TGCGCCAGCAGCTTGGGAGCCGGAGATGAAAAACTGTTTTTT.